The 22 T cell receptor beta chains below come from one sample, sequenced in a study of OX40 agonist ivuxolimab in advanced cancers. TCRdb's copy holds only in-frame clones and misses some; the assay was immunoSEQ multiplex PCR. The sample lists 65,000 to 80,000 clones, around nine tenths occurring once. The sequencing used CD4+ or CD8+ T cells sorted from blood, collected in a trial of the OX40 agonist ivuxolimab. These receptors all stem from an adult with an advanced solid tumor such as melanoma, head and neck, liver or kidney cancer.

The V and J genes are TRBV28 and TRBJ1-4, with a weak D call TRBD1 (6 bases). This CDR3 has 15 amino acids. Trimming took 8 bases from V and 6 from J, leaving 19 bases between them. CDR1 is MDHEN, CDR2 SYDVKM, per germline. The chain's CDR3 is CASAPPQGHDEKLFF. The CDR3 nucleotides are TGTGCCAGCGCTCCACCCCAGGGGCATGATGAAAAACTGTTTTTT.

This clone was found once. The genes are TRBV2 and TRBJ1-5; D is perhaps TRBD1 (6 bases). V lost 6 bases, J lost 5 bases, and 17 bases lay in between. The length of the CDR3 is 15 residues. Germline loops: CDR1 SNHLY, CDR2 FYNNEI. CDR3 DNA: TGTGCCAGCAGGGACAACCTTTACAGGGATCAGCCCCAGCATTTT. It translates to CASRDNLYRDQPQHF.

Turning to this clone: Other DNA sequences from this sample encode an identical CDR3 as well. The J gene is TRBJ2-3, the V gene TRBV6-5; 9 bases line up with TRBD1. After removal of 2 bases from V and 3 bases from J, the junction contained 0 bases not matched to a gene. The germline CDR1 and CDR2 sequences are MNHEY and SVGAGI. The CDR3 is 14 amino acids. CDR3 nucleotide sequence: TGTGCCAGCAGTTACGGGACAGGGACAGATACGCAGTATTTT. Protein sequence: CASSYGTGTDTQYF.

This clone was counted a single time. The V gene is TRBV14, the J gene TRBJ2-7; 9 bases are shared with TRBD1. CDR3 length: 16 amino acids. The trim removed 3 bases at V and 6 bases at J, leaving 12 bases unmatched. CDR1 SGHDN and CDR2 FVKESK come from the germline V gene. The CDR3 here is CASSQAPGQGYGEQYF. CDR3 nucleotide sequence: TGTGCCAGCAGCCAGGCTCCGGGACAGGGCTATGGCGAGCAGTACTTC.

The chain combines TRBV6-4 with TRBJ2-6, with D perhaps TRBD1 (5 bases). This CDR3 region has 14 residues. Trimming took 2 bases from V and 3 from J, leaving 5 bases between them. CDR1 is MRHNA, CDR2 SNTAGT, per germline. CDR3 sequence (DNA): TGTGCCAGCAGTGACAGGGGTGGGGCCAACGTCCTGACTTTC. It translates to CASSDRGGANVLTF.

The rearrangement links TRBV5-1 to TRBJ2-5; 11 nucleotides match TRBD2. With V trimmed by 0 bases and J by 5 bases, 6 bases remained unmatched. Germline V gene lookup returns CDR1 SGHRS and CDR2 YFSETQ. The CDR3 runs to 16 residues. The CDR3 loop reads CASSLGVAGGQETQYF. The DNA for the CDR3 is TGCGCCAGCAGCTTGGGGGTAGCGGGAGGGCAGGAGACCCAGTACTTC.

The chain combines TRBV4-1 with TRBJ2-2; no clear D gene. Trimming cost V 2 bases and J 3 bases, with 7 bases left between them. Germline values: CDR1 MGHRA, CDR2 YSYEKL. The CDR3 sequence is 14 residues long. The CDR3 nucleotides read TGCGCCAGCAGCCAACGACTTGACACCGGGGAGCTGTTTTTT. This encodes CASSQRLDTGELFF.

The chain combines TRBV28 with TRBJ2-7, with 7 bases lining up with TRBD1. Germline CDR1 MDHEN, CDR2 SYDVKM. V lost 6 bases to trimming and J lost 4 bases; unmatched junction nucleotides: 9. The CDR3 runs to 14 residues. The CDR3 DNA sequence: TGTGCCAGCAGAGAACAGGGGACCCTGTACGAGCAGTACTTC. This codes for CASREQGTLYEQYF.

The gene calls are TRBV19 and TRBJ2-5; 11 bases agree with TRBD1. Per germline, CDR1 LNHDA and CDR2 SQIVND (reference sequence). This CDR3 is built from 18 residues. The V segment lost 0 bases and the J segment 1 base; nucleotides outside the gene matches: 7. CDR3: CASSIDTGTGGSQETQYF. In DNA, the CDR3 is TGTGCCAGTAGTATAGATACCGGGACAGGGGGAAGCCAAGAGACCCAGTACTTC. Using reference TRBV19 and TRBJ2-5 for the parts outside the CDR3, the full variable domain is DGGITQSPKYLFRKEGQNVTLSCEQNLNHDAMYWYRQDPGQGLRLIYYSQIVNDFQKGDIAEGYSVSREKKESFPLTVTSAQKNPTAFYLCASSIDTGTGGSQETQYFGPGTRLLVL.

The CDR3 DNA follows: TGTGCCAGCAGTAGCAGCCTCTACCGTTACGAGCAGTACTTC. This gives the protein CASSSSLYRYEQYF. This chain joins TRBV28 and TRBJ2-7; D not resolved. V was pared by 5 bases and J by 4 bases, with 15 bases between. Germline CDR1 and CDR2: MDHEN and SYDVKM. This CDR3 is 14 amino acids long.

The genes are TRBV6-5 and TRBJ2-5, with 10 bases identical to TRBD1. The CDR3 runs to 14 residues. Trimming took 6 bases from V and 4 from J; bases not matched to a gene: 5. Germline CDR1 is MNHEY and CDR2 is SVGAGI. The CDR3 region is CASSRGTGAETQYF. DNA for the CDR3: TGTGCCAGCAGCCGCGGGACAGGGGCAGAGACCCAGTACTTC.

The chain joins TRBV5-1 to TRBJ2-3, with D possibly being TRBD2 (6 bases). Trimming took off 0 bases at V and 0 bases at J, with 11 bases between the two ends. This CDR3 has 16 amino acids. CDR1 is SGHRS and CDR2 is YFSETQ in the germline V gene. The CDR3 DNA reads TGCGCCAGCAGCTTGGCCTTGGCGGGAAGCACAGATACGCAGTATTTT. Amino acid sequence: CASSLALAGSTDTQYF.

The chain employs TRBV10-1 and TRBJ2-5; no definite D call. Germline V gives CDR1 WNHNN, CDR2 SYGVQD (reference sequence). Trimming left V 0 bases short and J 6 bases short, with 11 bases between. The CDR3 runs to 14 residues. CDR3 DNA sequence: TGCGCCAGCAGTGAGTCGCCCTCTGGGAAGACCCAGTACTTC. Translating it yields CASSESPSGKTQYF.

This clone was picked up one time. The CDR3 loop reads CASSLEVTDTQYF. For the CDR3, the DNA is TGTGCCAGCAGCCTAGAAGTCACAGATACGCAGTATTTT. This chain connects TRBV4-2 to TRBJ2-3; D unclear. V was cut by 4 bases and J by 2 bases, with 7 bases left in between. The CDR3 has 13 amino acids. Germline V gene data show CDR1 as LGHNA and CDR2 as YNFKEQ.

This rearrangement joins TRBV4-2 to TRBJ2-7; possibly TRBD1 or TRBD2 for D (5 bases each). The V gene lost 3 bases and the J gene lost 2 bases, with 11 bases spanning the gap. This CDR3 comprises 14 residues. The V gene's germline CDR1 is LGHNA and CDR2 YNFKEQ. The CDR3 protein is CASSQRGSAYEQYF. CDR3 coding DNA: TGTGCCAGCAGCCAGAGGGGATCCGCCTACGAGCAGTACTTC.

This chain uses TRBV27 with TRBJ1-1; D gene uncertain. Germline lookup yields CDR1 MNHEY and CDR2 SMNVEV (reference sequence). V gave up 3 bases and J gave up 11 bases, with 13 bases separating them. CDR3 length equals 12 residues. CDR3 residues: CASSFASGEAFF. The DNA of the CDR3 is TGTGCCAGCAGTTTCGCCTCGGGAGAGGCTTTCTTT.

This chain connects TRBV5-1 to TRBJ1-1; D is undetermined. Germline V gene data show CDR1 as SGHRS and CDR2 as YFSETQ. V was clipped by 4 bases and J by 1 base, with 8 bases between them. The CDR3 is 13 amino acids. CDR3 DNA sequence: TGCGCCAGCAGCAGATCGGAGAACACTGAAGCTTTCTTT. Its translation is CASSRSENTEAFF.

The CDR3 nucleotides read TGTGCCAGCAGCTCCTTAGCGGAATCTAGCACAGATACGCAGTATTTT. Translation: CASSSLAESSTDTQYF. The V and J genes are TRBV7-8 and TRBJ2-3; D perhaps matches TRBD2 (6 bases). The CDR3 is made up of 16 amino acids. V shed 4 bases and J shed 0 bases, with 14 bases lying between them. In germline, CDR1 is SGHVS, CDR2 FQNEAQ.

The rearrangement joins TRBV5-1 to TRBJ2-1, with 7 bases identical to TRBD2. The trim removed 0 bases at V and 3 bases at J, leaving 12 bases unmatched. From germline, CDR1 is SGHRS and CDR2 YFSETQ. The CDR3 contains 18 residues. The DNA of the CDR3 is TGCGCCAGCAGCTTGGCCGGGACTACGAACCCAATCTACAATGAGCAGTTCTTC. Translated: CASSLAGTTNPIYNEQFF.

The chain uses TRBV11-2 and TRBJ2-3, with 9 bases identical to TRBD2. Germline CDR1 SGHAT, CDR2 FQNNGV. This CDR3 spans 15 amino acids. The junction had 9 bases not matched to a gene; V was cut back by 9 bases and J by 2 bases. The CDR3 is CASEFRTSVTDTQYF. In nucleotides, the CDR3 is TGTGCCAGTGAGTTTCGGACTAGCGTCACAGATACGCAGTATTTT.

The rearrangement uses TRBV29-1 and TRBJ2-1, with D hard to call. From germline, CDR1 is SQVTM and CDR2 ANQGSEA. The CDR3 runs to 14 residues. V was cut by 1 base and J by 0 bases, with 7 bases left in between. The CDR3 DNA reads TGCAGCGTTGAAGCCCGTAACTCCTACAATGAGCAGTTCTTC. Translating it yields CSVEARNSYNEQFF.

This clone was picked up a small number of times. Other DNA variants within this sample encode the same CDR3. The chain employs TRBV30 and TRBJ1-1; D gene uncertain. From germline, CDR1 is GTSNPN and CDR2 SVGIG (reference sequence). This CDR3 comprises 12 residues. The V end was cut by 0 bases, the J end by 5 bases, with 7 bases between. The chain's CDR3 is CAWSVLGTEAFF. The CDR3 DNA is TGTGCCTGGAGTGTTCTAGGGACTGAAGCTTTCTTT.